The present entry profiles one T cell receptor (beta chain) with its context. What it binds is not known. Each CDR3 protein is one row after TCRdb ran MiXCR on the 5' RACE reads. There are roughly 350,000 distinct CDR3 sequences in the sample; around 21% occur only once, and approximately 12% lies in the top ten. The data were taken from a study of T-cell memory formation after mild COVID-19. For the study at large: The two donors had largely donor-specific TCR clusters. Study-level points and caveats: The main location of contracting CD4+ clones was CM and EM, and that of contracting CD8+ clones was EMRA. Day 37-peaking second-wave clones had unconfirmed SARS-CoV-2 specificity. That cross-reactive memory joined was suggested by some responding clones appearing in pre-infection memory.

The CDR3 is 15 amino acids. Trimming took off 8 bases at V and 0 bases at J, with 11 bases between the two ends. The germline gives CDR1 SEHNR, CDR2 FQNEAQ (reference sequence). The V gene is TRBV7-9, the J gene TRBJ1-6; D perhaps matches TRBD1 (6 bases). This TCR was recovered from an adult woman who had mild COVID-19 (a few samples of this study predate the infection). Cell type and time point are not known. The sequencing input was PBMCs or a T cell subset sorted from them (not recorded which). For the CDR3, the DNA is TGTGCCAGCTGGGGGCCGAGCTCCTATAATTCACCCCTCCACTTT. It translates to CASWGPSSYNSPLHF. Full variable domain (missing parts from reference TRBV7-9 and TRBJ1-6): DTGVSQNPRHKITKRGQNVTFRCDPISEHNRLYWYRQTLGQGPEFLTYFQNEAQLEKSRLLSDRFSAERPKGSFSTLEIQRTEQGDSAMYLCASWGPSSYNSPLHFGNGTRLTVT.